The T cell receptor (beta chain) described here comes from a study of beta chain features in type 1 diabetes. General observations from the study: Sequencing the cDNA could make cells with high TCR expression show up more than they should. For type 1 diabetes patients, VDJ junctions showed fewer insertions and more deletions.

Expressed TCRB transcripts got sequenced, as all isolated RNA was reverse transcribed. Clones were sequenced by immunoSEQ multiplex PCR, and TCRdb holds only the in-frame ones, with some missing. This sample has 860,000 or so clones; 15% to 20% occur once, and the top ten carry roughly 0.025%. A word on this clone: Antigen specificity is unknown. In the same sample, other DNA sequences code for this CDR3.

Germline CDR1 LNHDA, CDR2 SQIVND (reference sequence). The V end was cut by 2 bases, the J end by 3 bases, with 0 bases between. The CDR3 totals 11 residues. The sequencing sample was made of naive CD4+ T cells from blood. The TCR comes from a woman between 18 and 29 years old in good health. V gene TRBV19 combines with J gene TRBJ2-3; D is uncertain. The CDR3 sequence: CASSITDTQYF. The DNA for the CDR3 is TGTGCCAGTAGTATAACAGATACGCAGTATTTT.